The 16 T cell receptor beta chains below come from one sample, sequenced in a study of T cell responses to AZD1222 COVID-19 vaccine. Sequencing was performed with immunoSEQ multiplex PCR; in TCRdb, only in-frame clones are kept and a portion is missing. The table records 97,000 or so clones, approximately 90% of them present only once. The material sequenced was peripheral blood, taken on day 0 of AZD1222 vaccination. The receptors stem from an adult in good health.

The chain is built from TRBV7-6 and TRBJ2-7; 13 positions agree with TRBD2. Germline CDR1 reads SGHVS; CDR2 reads FNYEAQ. Trimming at V came to 5 bases and at J to 2 bases, leaving 12 bases not matched to a gene. The CDR3 is 18 amino acids. CDR3 sequence reads: CASSPGALTSGGTYEQYF. The CDR3 nucleotides are TGTGCCAGCAGCCCAGGGGCCCTGACTAGCGGGGGGACCTACGAGCAGTACTTC.

This chain joins TRBV7-2 and TRBJ2-1, with D unclear. CDR3 length: 14 amino acids. V lost 4 bases, J lost 4 bases, and 11 bases lay in between. CDR1 is SGHTA and CDR2 is FQGNSA in the germline V gene. The CDR3 spells CASSSYGGYNEQFF. The CDR3 region has the DNA TGTGCCAGCAGCTCTTACGGTGGTTACAATGAGCAGTTCTTC.

The V gene is TRBV21-1, the J gene TRBJ2-2; the listed D gene, TRBD1, was not tested against the DNA. TRBV21-1 is an annotated pseudogene. The CDR3 has 17 residues. The CDR3 region has the DNA TGTGCCAGCAGCCGGACACATCTCGACAGACTCTCCGGAGAGCTGTTTTTT. Translated: CASSRTHLDRLSGELFF.

The rearrangement joins TRBV28 to TRBJ1-5; D not certain. Germline V gives CDR1 MDHEN, CDR2 SYDVKM. There are 14 residues in the CDR3. Trimming took 10 bases from V and 0 from J, leaving 13 bases between them. CDR3 loop: CAIYEQSSNQPQHF. The CDR3 bases are TGTGCCATCTACGAGCAAAGTAGCAATCAGCCCCAGCATTTT. Looking up the rest from reference TRBV28 and TRBJ1-5 gives the full variable domain: DVKVTQSSRYLVKRTGEKVFLECVQDMDHENMFWYRQDPGLGLRLIYFSYDVKMKEKGDIPEGYSVSREKKERFSLILESASTNQTSMYLCAIYEQSSNQPQHFGDGTRLSIL.

The chain employs TRBV27 and TRBJ2-2, with 8 bases that match TRBD2. Germline-derived CDR1 and CDR2 are MNHEY and SMNVEV (reference sequence). This CDR3 spans 16 amino acids. V lost 0 bases to trimming and J lost 4 bases; unmatched junction nucleotides: 4. CDR3 DNA: TGTGCCAGCAGTTTATCCGGACTAGCTTTCACCGGGGAGCTGTTTTTT. It encodes CASSLSGLAFTGELFF.

The genes are TRBV28 and TRBJ2-1, with D possibly matching TRBD2 (6 bases). The CDR3 is 14 residues long. Germline-derived CDR1 and CDR2 are MDHEN and SYDVKM. Trimming cost V 3 bases and J 4 bases, with 10 bases left between them. CDR3 nucleotides: TGTGCCAGCAGTTTTGCGGGATCGTACAATGAGCAGTTCTTC. Its translation is CASSFAGSYNEQFF.

The gene calls are TRBV15 and TRBJ1-6, with a possible D match to TRBD1 (5 bases). The germline V and J ends were trimmed by 8 bases and 9 bases, with 17 bases remaining between them. Germline CDR1 LNHNV, CDR2 YYDKDF (reference sequence). This CDR3 has 14 residues. Written as DNA, the CDR3 is TGTGCCACCGGTATTGGGGGACGGAGTTCACCCCTCCACTTT. Translation: CATGIGGRSSPLHF.

CDR3 sequence reads: CAIRKDGLRIAGANVLTF. In DNA, the CDR3 is TGTGCCATCAGGAAGGACGGGCTTCGAATCGCTGGGGCCAACGTCCTGACTTTC. The chain employs TRBV10-3 and TRBJ2-6; D unclear. Trimming took off 6 bases at V and 2 bases at J, with 20 bases between the two ends. The germline V gene has CDR1 ENHRY and CDR2 SYGVKD. The CDR3 runs 18 residues.

V is TRBV5-4 and J is TRBJ2-1; 11 bases map to TRBD2. Unmatched junction bases numbered 12, after V lost 4 bases and J lost 6 bases. The CDR3 totals 17 residues. Germline CDR1 is SGHNT and CDR2 is YYREEE (reference sequence). In nucleotides, the CDR3 is TGTGCCAGCAGCCAGAGGGGTAGCGGGGGGGCTTTCAATGAGCAGTTCTTC. This sequence encodes CASSQRGSGGAFNEQFF.

The V and J genes are TRBV10-3 and TRBJ1-2, with D perhaps TRBD1 (6 bases). The V gene lost 2 bases and the J gene lost 2 bases, with 15 bases spanning the gap. CDR3 length: 16 amino acids. From germline, CDR1 is ENHRY and CDR2 SYGVKD. Written as DNA, the CDR3 is TGTGCCATCAGTGAGAACCCCAGGACAGACAACTATGGCTACACCTTC. This codes for CAISENPRTDNYGYTF.

This chain joins TRBV7-9 and TRBJ2-1; 9 nucleotides line up with TRBD1. This CDR3 comprises 18 residues. V trimming: 1 base; J trimming: 9 bases; junction bases outside the gene matches: 16. Per the germline V gene, CDR1 is SEHNR and CDR2 is FQNEAQ (reference sequence). The CDR3 loop reads CASSLGDRALLGRGEQFF. The CDR3 nucleotides are TGTGCCAGCAGCTTAGGGGACAGGGCACTCCTGGGGCGGGGTGAGCAGTTCTTC. The full variable domain, in which reference TRBV7-9 and TRBJ2-1 provide the parts outside the CDR3, is DTGVSQNPRHKITKRGQNVTFRCDPISEHNRLYWYRQTLGQGPEFLTYFQNEAQLEKSRLLSDRFSAERPKGSFSTLEIQRTEQGDSAMYLCASSLGDRALLGRGEQFFGPGTRLTVL.

The rearrangement joins TRBV7-2 to TRBJ2-5; 14 bases fit TRBD2. J was trimmed by 5 bases and V by 5 bases; bases with no gene match: 4. The CDR3 totals 15 residues. The germline V gene encodes CDR1 SGHTA and CDR2 FQGNSA. The CDR3 nucleotides read TGTGCCAGCAGCAGATGGACTAGCGGGGGGGAGACCCAGTACTTC. Its translation: CASSRWTSGGETQYF.

The chain combines TRBV5-6 with TRBJ1-1, with TRBD1 matching over 12 bases. Unmatched junction bases numbered 6, after V lost 2 bases and J lost 1 base. From germline, CDR1 is SGHDT and CDR2 YYEEEE. This CDR3 has 17 amino acids. The CDR3 loop reads CASSFWDRGPPNTEAFF. The CDR3 region has the DNA TGTGCCAGCAGCTTTTGGGACAGGGGGCCTCCGAACACTGAAGCTTTCTTT.

The sample holds one count of this clone. This chain links TRBV29-1 with TRBJ1-2; D may be TRBD1 (5 bases). V lost 7 bases and J 7 bases, leaving 22 bases between the germline ends. The CDR3 sequence is 14 residues long. Germline V gene data show CDR1 as SQVTM and CDR2 as ANQGSEA. In DNA, the CDR3 is TGCAGCGCCGCCCAGGGTGTTGTAGACCGTGGCTACACCTTC. Amino acids: CSAAQGVVDRGYTF.

Sample share makes this clone medium-sized. The chain has TRBV27 and TRBJ1-2; D unclear. This CDR3 has 13 residues. Looked up from germline, CDR1 is MNHEY and CDR2 is SMNVEV (reference sequence). The V end lost 8 bases, the J end lost 2 bases, and 12 bases lay between the germline ends. CDR3 amino acids: CASSTEGNYGYTF. CDR3 bases: TGTGCCAGCTCGACCGAGGGCAACTATGGCTACACCTTC.

The chain combines TRBV9 with TRBJ2-7; 9 bases are a match to TRBD1. After removal of 3 bases from V and 7 bases from J, the junction contained 8 bases not matched to a gene. Germline values: CDR1 SGDLS, CDR2 YYNGEE. The CDR3 runs to 14 residues. The CDR3 loop reads CASSADRGRGEQYF. CDR3 bases: TGTGCCAGCAGCGCGGACAGGGGCCGGGGAGAGCAGTACTTC. Full variable domain (remainder filled in from reference TRBV9 and TRBJ2-7): DSGVTQTPKHLITATGQRVTLRCSPRSGDLSVYWYQQSLDQGLQFLIQYYNGEERAKGNILERFSAQQFPDLHSELNLSSLELGDSALYFCASSADRGRGEQYFGPGTRLTVT.